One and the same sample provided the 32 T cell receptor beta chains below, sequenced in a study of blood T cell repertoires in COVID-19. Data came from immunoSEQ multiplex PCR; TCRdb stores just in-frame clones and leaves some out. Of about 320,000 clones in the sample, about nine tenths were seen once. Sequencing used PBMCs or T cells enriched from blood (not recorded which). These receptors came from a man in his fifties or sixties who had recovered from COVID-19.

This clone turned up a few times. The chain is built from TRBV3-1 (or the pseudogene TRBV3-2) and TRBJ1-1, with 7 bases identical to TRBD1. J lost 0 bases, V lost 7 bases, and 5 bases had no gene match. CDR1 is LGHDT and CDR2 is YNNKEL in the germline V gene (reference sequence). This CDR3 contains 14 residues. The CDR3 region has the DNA TGTGCCAGCACACAGGGGTTAATGAACACTGAAGCTTTCTTT. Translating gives CASTQGLMNTEAFF.

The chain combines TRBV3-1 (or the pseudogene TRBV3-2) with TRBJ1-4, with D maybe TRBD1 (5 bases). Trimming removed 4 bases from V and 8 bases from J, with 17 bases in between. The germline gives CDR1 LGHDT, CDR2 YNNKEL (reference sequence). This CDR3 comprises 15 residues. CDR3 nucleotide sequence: TGTGCCAGCAGCCCCAAGGCGGGGCTAGGGGAAAAACTGTTTTTT. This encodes CASSPKAGLGEKLFF.

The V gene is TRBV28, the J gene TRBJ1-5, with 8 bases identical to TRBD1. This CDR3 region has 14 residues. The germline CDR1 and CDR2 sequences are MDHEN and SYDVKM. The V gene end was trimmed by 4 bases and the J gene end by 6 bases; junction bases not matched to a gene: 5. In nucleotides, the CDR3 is TGTGCCAGCAGTTGGACAGGGCCGAGTCAGCCCCAGCATTTT. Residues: CASSWTGPSQPQHF.

CDR3 in DNA: TGTGCCAGCAGCCGAATCCCGGGACAGGCGACCGGGGCCCAGTACTTC. Translation gives CASSRIPGQATGAQYF. The rearrangement joins TRBV11-1 to TRBJ2-5; 8 nucleotides match TRBD1. Germline loops: CDR1 SGHAT, CDR2 FQDESV (reference sequence). CDR3 length: 16 amino acids. V shed 5 bases and J 9 bases; nucleotides not matched to a gene: 17.

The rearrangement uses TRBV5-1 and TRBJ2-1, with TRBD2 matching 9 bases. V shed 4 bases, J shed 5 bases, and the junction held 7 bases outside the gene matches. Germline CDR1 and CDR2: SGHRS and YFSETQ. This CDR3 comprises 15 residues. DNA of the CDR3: TGCGCCAGCAGCGTTAGCGGGAGTCGTGACAATGAGCAGTTCTTC. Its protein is CASSVSGSRDNEQFF.

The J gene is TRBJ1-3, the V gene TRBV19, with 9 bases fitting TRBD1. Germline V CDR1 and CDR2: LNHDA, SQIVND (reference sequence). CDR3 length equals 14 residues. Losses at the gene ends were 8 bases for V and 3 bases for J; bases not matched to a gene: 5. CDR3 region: CASWDRVDGNTIYF. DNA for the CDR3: TGTGCCAGTTGGGACAGGGTGGATGGAAACACCATATATTTT.

The CDR3 loop is CASSHHIQGDTGELFF. The CDR3 DNA reads as TGTGCCAGCAGCCACCACATCCAGGGTGACACCGGGGAGCTGTTTTTT. This chain joins TRBV4-2 and TRBJ2-2, with D possibly being TRBD1 (5 bases). Per germline, CDR1 LGHNA and CDR2 YNFKEQ. The length of the CDR3 is 16 residues. Trimming removed 3 bases from V and 3 bases from J, with 14 bases in between.

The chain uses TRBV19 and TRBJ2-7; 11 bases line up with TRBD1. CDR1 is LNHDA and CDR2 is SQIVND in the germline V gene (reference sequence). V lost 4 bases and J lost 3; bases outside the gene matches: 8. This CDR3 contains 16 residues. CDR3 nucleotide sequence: TGTGCCAGTAGTACCCAATGGGGGACAGGGGGCTACGAGCAGTACTTC. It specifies CASSTQWGTGGYEQYF.

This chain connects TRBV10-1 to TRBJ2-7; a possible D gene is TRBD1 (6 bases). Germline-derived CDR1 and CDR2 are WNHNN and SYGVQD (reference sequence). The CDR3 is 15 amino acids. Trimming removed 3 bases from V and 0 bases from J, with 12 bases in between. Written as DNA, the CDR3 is TGCGCCAGCAGTGAAATGGGGGCAAGCTCCTACGAGCAGTACTTC. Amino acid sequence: CASSEMGASSYEQYF.

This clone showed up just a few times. The CDR3: CASSSRGGRAFLSGANVLTF. The CDR3 DNA follows: TGTGCCAGCAGCTCGCGGGGGGGCAGGGCCTTCCTCTCTGGGGCCAACGTCCTGACTTTC. The rearrangement links TRBV7-6 to TRBJ2-6, with 9 bases matching TRBD2. V dropped 4 bases and J dropped 0; count of bases not matched to a gene: 13. Germline V gene data show CDR1 as SGHVS and CDR2 as FNYEAQ. This CDR3 comprises 20 residues.

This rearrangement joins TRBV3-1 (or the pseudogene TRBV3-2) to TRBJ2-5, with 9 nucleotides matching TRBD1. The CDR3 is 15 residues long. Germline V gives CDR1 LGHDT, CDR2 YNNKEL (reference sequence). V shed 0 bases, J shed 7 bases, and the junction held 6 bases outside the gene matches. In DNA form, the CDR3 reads TGTGCCAGCAGCCAAGACGGGACAGGGTATGGGACCCAGTACTTC. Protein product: CASSQDGTGYGTQYF.

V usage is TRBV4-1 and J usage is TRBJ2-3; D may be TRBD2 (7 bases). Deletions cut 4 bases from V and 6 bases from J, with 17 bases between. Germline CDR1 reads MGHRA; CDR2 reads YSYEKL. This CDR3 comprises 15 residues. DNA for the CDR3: TGCGCCAGCAGCCGAAATGGCGGGGGCCCCGATACGCAGTATTTT. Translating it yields CASSRNGGGPDTQYF.

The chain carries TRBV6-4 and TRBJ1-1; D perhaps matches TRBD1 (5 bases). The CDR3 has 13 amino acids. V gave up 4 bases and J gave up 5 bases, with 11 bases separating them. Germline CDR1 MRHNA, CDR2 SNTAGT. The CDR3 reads CASSVGLWTEAFF. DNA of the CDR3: TGTGCCAGCAGTGTGGGGCTATGGACTGAAGCTTTCTTT.

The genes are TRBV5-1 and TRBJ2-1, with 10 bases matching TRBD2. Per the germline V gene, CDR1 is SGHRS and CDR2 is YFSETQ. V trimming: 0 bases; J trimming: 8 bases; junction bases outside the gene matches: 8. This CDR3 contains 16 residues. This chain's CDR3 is CASSLGGTSVSDEQFF. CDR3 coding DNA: TGCGCCAGCAGCTTGGGGGGGACTAGCGTTTCCGATGAGCAGTTCTTC.

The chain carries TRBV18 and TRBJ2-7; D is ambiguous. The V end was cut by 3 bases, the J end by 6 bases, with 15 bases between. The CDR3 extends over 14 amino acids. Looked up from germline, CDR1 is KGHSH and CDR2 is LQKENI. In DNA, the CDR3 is TGTGCCAGCTCACCGGCGGTGGAAATTGGCGAGCAGTACTTC. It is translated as CASSPAVEIGEQYF.

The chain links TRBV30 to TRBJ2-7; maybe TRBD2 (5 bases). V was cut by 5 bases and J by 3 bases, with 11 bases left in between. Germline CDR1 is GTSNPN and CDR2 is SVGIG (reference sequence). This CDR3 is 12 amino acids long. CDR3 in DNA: TGTGCCTGGGGACGGGATGTCTACGAGCAGTACTTC. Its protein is CAWGRDVYEQYF.

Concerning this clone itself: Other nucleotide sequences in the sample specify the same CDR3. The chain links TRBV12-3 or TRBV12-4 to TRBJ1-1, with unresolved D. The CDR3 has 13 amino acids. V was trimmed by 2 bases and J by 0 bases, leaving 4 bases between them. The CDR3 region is CASSLLLNTEAFF. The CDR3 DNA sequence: TGTGCCAGCAGTTTACTCCTGAACACTGAAGCTTTCTTT.

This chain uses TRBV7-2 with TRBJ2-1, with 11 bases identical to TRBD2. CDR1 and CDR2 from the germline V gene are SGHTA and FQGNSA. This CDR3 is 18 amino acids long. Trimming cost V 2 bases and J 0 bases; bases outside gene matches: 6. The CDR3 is CASSLNSLAGGSYNEQFF. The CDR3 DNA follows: TGTGCCAGCAGCTTAAACTCCCTAGCGGGAGGCTCCTACAATGAGCAGTTCTTC.

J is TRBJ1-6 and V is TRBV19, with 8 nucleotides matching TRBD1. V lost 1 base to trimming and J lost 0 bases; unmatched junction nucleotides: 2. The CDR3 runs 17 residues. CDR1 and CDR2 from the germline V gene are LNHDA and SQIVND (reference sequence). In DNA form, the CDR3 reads TGTGCCAGTAGTATAGGACAGGGGAGCTCCTATAATTCACCCCTCCACTTT. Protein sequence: CASSIGQGSSYNSPLHF.

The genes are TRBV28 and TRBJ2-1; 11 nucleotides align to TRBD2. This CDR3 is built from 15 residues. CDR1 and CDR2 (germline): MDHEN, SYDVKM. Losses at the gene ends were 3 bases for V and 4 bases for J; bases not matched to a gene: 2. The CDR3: CASSLASGGYNEQFF. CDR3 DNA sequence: TGTGCCAGCAGTTTGGCTAGCGGGGGGTACAATGAGCAGTTCTTC. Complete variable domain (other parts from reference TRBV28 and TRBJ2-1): DVKVTQSSRYLVKRTGEKVFLECVQDMDHENMFWYRQDPGLGLRLIYFSYDVKMKEKGDIPEGYSVSREKKERFSLILESASTNQTSMYLCASSLASGGYNEQFFGPGTRLTVL.

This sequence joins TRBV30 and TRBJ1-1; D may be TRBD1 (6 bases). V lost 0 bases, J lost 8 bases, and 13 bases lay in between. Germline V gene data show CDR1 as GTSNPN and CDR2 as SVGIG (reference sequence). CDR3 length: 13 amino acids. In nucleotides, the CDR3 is TGTGCCTGGAGTGTAGAGGGGGGGACCGAAGCTTTCTTT. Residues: CAWSVEGGTEAFF.

CDR3 DNA sequence: TGTGCCAGCAGCCCGATGGACTTTCCTAATGGCTACACCTTC. Residues: CASSPMDFPNGYTF. V and J are TRBV2 and TRBJ1-2; D ambiguous. Trimming removed 6 bases at V and 6 bases at J, with 17 bases between. Germline-derived CDR1 and CDR2 are SNHLY and FYNNEI. The length of the CDR3 is 14 residues.

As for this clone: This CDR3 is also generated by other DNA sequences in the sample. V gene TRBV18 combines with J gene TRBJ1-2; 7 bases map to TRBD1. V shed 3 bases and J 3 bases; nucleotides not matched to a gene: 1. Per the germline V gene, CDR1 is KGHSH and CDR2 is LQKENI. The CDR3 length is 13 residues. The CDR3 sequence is CASSPGTDYGYTF. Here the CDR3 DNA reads TGTGCCAGCTCACCCGGGACAGACTATGGCTACACCTTC.

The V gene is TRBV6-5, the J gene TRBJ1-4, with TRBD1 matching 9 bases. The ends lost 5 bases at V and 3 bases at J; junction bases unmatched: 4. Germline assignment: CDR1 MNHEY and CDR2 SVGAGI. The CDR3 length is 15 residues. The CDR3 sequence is CASSQTGGPNEKLFF. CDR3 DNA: TGTGCCAGCAGTCAAACAGGGGGCCCTAATGAAAAACTGTTTTTT.

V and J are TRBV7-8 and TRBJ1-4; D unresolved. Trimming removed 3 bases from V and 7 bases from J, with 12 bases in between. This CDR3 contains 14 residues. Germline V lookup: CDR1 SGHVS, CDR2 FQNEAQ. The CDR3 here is CASSFSLYSEKLFF. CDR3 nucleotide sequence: TGTGCCAGCAGCTTCTCCCTATATAGTGAAAAACTGTTTTTT.

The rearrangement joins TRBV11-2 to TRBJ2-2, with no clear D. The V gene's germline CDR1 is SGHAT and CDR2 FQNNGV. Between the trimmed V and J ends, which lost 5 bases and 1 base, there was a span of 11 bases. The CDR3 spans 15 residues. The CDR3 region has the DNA TGTGCCAGCAGCCCCCTGACAATGAACACCGGGGAGCTGTTTTTT. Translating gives CASSPLTMNTGELFF.

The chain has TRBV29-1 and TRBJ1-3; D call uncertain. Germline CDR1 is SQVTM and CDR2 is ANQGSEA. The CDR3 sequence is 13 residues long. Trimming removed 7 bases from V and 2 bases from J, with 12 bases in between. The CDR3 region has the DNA TGCAGCGCTGTAGCCTCGACTGGAAACACCATATATTTT. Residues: CSAVASTGNTIYF.

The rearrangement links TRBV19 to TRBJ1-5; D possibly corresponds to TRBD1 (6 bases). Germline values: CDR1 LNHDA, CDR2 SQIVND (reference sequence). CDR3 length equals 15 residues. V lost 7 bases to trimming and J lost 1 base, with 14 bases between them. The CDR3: CASTPSTGSNQPQHF. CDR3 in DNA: TGTGCCAGTACCCCTTCTACAGGGAGCAATCAGCCCCAGCATTTT.

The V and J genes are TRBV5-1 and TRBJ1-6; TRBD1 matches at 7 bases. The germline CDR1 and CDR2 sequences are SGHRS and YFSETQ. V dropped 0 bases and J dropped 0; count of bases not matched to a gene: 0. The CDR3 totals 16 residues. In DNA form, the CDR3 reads TGCGCCAGCAGCTTGGGGGACAGCTCCTATAATTCACCCCTCCACTTT. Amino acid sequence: CASSLGDSSYNSPLHF.

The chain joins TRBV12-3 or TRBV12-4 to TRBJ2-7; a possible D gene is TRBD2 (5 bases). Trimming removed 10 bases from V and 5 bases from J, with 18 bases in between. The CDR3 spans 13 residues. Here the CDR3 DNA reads TGTGCCATTGCACGGGGTTCCGCGGACGAGCAGTACTTC. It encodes CAIARGSADEQYF.

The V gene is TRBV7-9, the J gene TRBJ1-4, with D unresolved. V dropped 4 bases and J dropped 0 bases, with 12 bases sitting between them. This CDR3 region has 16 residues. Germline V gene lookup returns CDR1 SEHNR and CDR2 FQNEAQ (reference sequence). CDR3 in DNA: TGTGCCAGCAGCTGGAGATTGTCTGCAACTAATGAAAAACTGTTTTTT. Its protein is CASSWRLSATNEKLFF.

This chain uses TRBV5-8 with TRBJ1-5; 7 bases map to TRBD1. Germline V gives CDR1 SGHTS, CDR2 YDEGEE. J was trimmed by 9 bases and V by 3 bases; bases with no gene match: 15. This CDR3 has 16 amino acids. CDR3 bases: TGTGCCAGCAGCTCATACGGTGGGACAGAGGACCGGCCCCAGCATTTT. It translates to CASSSYGGTEDRPQHF.